What follows describes a single TCR beta chain. TCRdb's copy holds only in-frame clones and misses some; the assay was immunoSEQ multiplex PCR. The sample has 500,000 to 550,000 clones; more than 95% are singletons. The data derive from a study of shared clonotypes between healthy human individuals. Study background: Aged 18 to 49, the donors were two women and three men.

Sequenced input: naive CD4+ T cells sorted from blood. Regarding subset: CD45RA+ positively selected. The clonotype originates from a woman aged 25-40 years in good health.

The CDR3, as DNA: TGTGCCAGCAGCTTAGACCAGGGGGGATGGTACGAGCAGTACTTC. It codes for CASSLDQGGWYEQYF. The chain joins TRBV7-9 to TRBJ2-5, with a possible D match to TRBD1 (7 bases). The tail of the sequence fits TRBJ2-7 better, so the J call may be wrong. The V gene's germline CDR1 is SEHNR and CDR2 FQNEAQ (reference sequence). CDR3 size: 15 residues.